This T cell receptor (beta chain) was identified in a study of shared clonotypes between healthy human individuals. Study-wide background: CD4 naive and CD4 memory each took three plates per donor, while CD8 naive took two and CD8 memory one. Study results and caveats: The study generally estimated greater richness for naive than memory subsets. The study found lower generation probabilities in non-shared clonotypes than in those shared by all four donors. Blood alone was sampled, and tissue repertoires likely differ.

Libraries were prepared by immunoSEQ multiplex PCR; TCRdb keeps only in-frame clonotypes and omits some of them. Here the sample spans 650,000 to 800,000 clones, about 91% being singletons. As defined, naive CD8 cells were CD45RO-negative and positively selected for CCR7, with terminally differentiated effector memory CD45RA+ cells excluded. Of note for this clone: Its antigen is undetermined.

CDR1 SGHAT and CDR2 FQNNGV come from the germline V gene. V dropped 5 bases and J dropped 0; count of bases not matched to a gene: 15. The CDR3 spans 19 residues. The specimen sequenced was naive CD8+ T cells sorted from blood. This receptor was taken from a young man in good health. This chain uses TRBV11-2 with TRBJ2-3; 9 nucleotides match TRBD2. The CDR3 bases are TGTGCCAGCAGCGCAGGACGGTCTAGCGGGAACTCTAGCACAGATACGCAGTATTTT. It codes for CASSAGRSSGNSSTDTQYF.